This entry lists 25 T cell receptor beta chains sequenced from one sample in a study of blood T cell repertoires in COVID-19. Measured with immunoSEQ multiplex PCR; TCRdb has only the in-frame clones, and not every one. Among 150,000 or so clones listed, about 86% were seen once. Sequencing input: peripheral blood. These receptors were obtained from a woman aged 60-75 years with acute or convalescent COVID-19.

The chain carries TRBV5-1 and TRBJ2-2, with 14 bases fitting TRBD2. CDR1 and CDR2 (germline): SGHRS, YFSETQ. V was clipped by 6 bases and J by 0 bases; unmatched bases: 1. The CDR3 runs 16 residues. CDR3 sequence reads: CASMGLAGANTGELFF. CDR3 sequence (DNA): TGCGCCAGCATGGGACTAGCGGGAGCGAACACCGGGGAGCTGTTTTTT.

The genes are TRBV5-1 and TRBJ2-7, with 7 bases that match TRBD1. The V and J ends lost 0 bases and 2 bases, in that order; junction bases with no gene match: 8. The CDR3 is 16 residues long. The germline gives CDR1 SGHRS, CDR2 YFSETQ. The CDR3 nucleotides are TGCGCCAGCAGCTTGGCAGGGGGAAGCGACACCTACGAGCAGTACTTC. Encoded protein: CASSLAGGSDTYEQYF.

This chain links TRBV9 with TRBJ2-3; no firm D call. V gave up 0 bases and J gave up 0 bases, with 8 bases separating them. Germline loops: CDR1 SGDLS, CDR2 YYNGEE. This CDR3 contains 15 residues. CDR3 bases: TGTGCCAGCAGCGTAGCCTCGTATAGCACAGATACGCAGTATTTT. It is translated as CASSVASYSTDTQYF.

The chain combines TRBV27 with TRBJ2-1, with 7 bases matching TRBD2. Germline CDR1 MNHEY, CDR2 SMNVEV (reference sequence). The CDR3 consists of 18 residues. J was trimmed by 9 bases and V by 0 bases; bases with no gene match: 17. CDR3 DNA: TGTGCCAGCAGTTTATCAGCCCGGGGGGTTCCGACGGGGGGTGAGCAGTTCTTC. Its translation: CASSLSARGVPTGGEQFF.

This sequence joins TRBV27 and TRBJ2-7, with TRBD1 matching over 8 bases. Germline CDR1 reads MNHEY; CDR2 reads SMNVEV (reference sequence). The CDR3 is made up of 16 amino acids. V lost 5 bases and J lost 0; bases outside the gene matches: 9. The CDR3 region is CASSRTGIISSYEQYF. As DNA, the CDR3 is TGTGCCAGCAGTAGGACAGGGATTATAAGCTCCTACGAGCAGTACTTC.

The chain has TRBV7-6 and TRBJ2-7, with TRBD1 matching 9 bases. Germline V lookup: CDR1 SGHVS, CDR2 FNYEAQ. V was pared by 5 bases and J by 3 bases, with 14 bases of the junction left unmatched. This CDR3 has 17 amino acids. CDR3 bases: TGTGCCAGCAGCCCTTCTCCGGGACAGGGAACTTTCTACGAGCAGTACTTC. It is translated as CASSPSPGQGTFYEQYF.

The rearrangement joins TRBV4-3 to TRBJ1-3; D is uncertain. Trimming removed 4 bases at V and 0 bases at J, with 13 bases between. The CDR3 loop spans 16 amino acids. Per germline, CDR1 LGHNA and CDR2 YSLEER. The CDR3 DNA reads TGCGCCAGCAGCCCAACCGACCGGAGCTCTGGAAACACCATATATTTT. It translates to CASSPTDRSSGNTIYF.

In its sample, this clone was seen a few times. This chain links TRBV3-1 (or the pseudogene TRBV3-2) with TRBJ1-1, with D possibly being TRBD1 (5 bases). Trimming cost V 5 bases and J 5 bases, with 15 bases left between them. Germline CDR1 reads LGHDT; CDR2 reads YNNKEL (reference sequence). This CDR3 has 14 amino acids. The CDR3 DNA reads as TGTGCCAGCAGCTCCGTGCCCTCAGGGACTGAAGCTTTCTTT. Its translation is CASSSVPSGTEAFF.

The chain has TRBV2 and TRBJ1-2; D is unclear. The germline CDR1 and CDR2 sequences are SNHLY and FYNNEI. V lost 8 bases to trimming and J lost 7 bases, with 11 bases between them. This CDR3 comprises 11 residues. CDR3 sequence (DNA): TGTGCCAGCGGCAGAGAGGGTGGCTACACCTTC. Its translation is CASGREGGYTF.

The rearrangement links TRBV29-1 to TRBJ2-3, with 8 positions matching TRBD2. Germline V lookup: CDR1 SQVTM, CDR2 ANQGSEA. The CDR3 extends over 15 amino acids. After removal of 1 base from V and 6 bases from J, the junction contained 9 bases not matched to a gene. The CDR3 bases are TGCAGCGTTGAAGTAAGGACTAGCCCTAGGGATACGCAGTATTTT. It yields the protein CSVEVRTSPRDTQYF.

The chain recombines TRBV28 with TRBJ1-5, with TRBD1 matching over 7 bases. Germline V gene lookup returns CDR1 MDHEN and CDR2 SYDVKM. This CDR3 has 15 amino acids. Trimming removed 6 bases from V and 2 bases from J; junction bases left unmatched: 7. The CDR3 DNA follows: TGTGCCAGCAGATCCACAGGGGTTGGCAATCAGCCCCAGCATTTT. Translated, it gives CASRSTGVGNQPQHF.

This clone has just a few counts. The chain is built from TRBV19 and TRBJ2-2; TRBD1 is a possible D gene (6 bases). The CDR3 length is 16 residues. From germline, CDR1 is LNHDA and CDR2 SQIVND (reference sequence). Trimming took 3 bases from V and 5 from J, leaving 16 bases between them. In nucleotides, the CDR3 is TGTGCCAGTAGTATGCCCGGGACATATCGGACCGGGGAGCTGTTTTTT. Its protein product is CASSMPGTYRTGELFF.

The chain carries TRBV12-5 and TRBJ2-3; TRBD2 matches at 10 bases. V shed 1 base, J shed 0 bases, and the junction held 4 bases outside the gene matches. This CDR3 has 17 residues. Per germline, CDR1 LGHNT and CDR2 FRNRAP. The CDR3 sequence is CASGLGGLASSTDTQYF. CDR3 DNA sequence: TGTGCTAGTGGTTTGGGGGGACTAGCGTCTAGCACAGATACGCAGTATTTT.

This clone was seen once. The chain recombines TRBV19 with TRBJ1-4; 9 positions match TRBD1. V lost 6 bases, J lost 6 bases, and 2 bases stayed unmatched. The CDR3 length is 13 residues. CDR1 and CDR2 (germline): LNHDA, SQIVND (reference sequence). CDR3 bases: TGTGCCAGTAGAAGGACAGGGGATGAAAAACTGTTTTTT. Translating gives CASRRTGDEKLFF.

This chain's CDR3 is CASSAYRGNSPLHF. CDR3 coding DNA: TGTGCCAGCAGCGCTTACAGGGGAAATTCACCCCTCCACTTT. The chain uses TRBV21-1 and TRBJ1-6; whether TRBD1, the table's D call, matches the DNA was not checked. TRBV21-1 corresponds to a pseudogene. The CDR3 loop spans 14 amino acids.

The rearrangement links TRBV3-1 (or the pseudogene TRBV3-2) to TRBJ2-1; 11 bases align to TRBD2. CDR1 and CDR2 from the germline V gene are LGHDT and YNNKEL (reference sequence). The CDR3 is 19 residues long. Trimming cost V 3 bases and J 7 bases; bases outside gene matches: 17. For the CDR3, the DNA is TGTGCCAGCAGCCAGCGTACTAGCGGGAGAGCCTTACTCTTAAATGAGCAGTTCTTC. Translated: CASSQRTSGRALLLNEQFF.

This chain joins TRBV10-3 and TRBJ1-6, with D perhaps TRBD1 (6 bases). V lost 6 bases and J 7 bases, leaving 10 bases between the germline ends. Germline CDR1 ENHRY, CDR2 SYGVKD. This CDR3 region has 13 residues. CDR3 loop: CAIRQGDNSPLHF. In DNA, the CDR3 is TGTGCCATCAGACAGGGTGACAATTCACCCCTCCACTTT.

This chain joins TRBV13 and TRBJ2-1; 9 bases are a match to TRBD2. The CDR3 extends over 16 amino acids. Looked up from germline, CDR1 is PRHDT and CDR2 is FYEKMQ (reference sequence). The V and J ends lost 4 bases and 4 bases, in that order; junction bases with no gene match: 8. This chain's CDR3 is CASSSQREEAYNEQFF. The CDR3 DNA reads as TGTGCCAGCAGCTCCCAGCGGGAGGAAGCGTACAATGAGCAGTTCTTC.

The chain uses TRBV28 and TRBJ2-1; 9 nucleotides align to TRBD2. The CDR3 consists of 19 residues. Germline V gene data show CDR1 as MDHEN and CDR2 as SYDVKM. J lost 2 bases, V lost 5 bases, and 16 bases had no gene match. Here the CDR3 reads CASSGETSGPTGTYNEQFF. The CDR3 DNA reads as TGTGCCAGCAGTGGAGAGACTAGCGGCCCTACCGGGACCTACAATGAGCAGTTCTTC.

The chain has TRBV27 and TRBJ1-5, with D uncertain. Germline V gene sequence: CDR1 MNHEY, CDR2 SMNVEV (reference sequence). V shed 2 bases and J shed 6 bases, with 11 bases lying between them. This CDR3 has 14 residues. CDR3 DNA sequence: TGTGCCAGCAGTTTAAGCTTCGCCCGTCAGCCCCAGCATTTT. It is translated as CASSLSFARQPQHF.

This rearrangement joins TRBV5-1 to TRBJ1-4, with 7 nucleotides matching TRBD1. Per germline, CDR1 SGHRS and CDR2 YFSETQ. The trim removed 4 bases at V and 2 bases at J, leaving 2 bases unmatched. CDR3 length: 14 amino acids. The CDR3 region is CASSAGQTNEKLFF. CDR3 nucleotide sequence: TGCGCCAGCAGCGCGGGACAGACTAATGAAAAACTGTTTTTT.

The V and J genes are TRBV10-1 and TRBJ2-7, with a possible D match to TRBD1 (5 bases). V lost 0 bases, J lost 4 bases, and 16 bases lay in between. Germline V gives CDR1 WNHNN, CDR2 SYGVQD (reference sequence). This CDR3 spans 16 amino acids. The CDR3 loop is CASSESGHLRVYEQYF. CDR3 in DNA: TGCGCCAGCAGTGAGTCCGGACACCTTCGGGTTTACGAGCAGTACTTC.

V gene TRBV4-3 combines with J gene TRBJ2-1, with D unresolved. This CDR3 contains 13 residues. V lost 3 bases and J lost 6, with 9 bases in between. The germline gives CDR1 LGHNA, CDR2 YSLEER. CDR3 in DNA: TGCGCCAGCAGCCATAAAGACTCCAATGAGCAGTTCTTC. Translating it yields CASSHKDSNEQFF.

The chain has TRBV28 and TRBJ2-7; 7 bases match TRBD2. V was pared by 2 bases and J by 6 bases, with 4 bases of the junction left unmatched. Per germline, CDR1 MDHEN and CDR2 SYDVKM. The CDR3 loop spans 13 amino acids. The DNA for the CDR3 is TGTGCCAGCAGTTTACCGGGAGGAACCGAGCAGTACTTC. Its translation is CASSLPGGTEQYF.

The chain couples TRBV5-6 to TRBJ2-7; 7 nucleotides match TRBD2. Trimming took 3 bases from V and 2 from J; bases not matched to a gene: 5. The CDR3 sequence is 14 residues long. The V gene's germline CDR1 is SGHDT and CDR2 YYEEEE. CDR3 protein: CASSWGGSPYEQYF. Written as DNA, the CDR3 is TGTGCCAGCAGCTGGGGGGGGAGCCCCTACGAGCAGTACTTC.